The clone carrying this T cell receptor beta chain was recorded at least ten times. Its antigen is unidentified. Germline CDR1 and CDR2: SGHTA and FQGNSA. Between the trimmed V and J ends, which lost 0 bases and 3 bases, there was a span of 11 bases. The CDR3 covers 15 residues. This specimen comes from a study of T cells after yellow fever vaccination. General observations from the study: A secondary response was less intense yet reached its peak sooner, at day 5 versus 15.

TCRdb passed the 5' RACE reads through MiXCR, listing each CDR3 protein once. The profile shows tens of thousands of distinct CDR3 sequences, roughly 8% of them singletons. The sample consisted of CD8+ T cells sorted from PBMCs, taken on the day of the yellow fever booster vaccination. The sequence derives from a man aged 30 to 39 who received the YFV17D yellow fever vaccine. The chain uses TRBV7-2 and TRBJ1-1; no firm D call. Here the CDR3 DNA reads TGTGCCAGCAGCTTAGCTACGGACGGATACACTGAAGCTTTCTTT. Translated, it gives CASSLATDGYTEAFF.